The 27 T cell receptor beta chains given below trace back to one sample, sequenced in a study of cytomegalovirus exposure and HLA in healthy donors. Vbeta (60) and Jbeta (13) primers were used in the PCR. Only in-frame clones appear in the TCRdb table, and some are missing; sequencing was by immunoSEQ multiplex PCR. The data hold about 140,000 clones, with about 80% observed a single time. Sequencing was carried out using PBMCs. These receptors came from an older woman in good health and CMV-seropositive.

The chain employs TRBV5-1 and TRBJ1-5; TRBD1 aligns across 7 bases. Per germline, CDR1 SGHRS and CDR2 YFSETQ. The V and J ends lost 4 bases and 3 bases, in that order; junction bases with no gene match: 7. There are 15 residues in the CDR3. CDR3 sequence: CASSPGTEHNQPQHF. As DNA, the CDR3 is TGCGCCAGCAGCCCAGGGACAGAACACAATCAGCCCCAGCATTTT.

This clone was observed a few times. The genes are TRBV5-1 and TRBJ2-5; TRBD2 agrees at 11 bases. The germline V gene encodes CDR1 SGHRS and CDR2 YFSETQ. This CDR3 is 18 amino acids long. Trimming at V came to 0 bases and at J to 5 bases, leaving 12 bases not matched to a gene. The DNA of the CDR3 is TGCGCCAGCAGCTTGGGGGCTAGCGGGGGGCGTACGTCGGAGACCCAGTACTTC. As protein: CASSLGASGGRTSETQYF. The entire variable domain, with the rest obtained from reference TRBV5-1 and TRBJ2-5, is as follows: KAGVTQTPRYLIKTRGQQVTLSCSPISGHRSVSWYQQTPGQGLQFLFEYFSETQRNKGNFPGRFSGRQFSNSRSEMNVSTLELGDSALYLCASSLGASGGRTSETQYFGPGTRLLVL.

This clone occurred once. V gene TRBV6-5 combines with J gene TRBJ2-7; tentatively, D is TRBD2 (6 bases). The CDR3 loop spans 14 amino acids. V was shortened by 2 bases and J by 2 bases, with 10 bases between the two germline ends. Germline CDR1 and CDR2: MNHEY and SVGAGI. The CDR3, as DNA: TGTGCCAGCAGTTACGACGGGGGAGCCTACGAGCAGTACTTC. Residues: CASSYDGGAYEQYF.

The rearrangement links TRBV14 to TRBJ2-7; D not resolved. Germline V lookup: CDR1 SGHDN, CDR2 FVKESK. This CDR3 has 13 residues. The germline V and J ends were trimmed by 1 base and 7 bases, with 11 bases remaining between them. The CDR3 sequence is CASSQVGLWEQYF. The CDR3 DNA reads as TGTGCCAGCAGCCAAGTCGGGTTATGGGAGCAGTACTTC.

The chain has TRBV28 and TRBJ2-5; D is possibly TRBD2 (6 bases). CDR3 length equals 14 residues. With 6 bases removed from V and 2 bases from J, the gap between germline ends came to 13 bases. The germline V gene has CDR1 MDHEN and CDR2 SYDVKM. CDR3 protein: CASRVGGRQETQYF. In nucleotides, the CDR3 is TGTGCCAGCAGGGTCGGGGGAAGGCAAGAGACCCAGTACTTC.

The rearrangement joins TRBV5-1 to TRBJ2-3, with 8 nucleotides matching TRBD2. Losses at the gene ends were 2 bases for V and 0 bases for J; bases not matched to a gene: 2. Germline V gives CDR1 SGHRS, CDR2 YFSETQ. The CDR3 covers 15 residues. CDR3 coding DNA: TGCGCCAGCAGCTTTAGCGGGACTAGCACAGATACGCAGTATTTT. This translates into CASSFSGTSTDTQYF.

V usage is TRBV18 and J usage is TRBJ1-4, with TRBD1 matching 9 bases. The germline V gene has CDR1 KGHSH and CDR2 LQKENI. Germline trimming cut 3 bases from V and 7 bases from J; bases unmatched to any gene: 6. The CDR3 spans 15 residues. The CDR3 coding sequence is TGTGCCAGCTCACCTCTGGGACAGGGTGGTGAAAAACTGTTTTTT. Translated, it gives CASSPLGQGGEKLFF. Full variable domain (missing parts from reference TRBV18 and TRBJ1-4): NAGVMQNPRHLVRRRGQEARLRCSPMKGHSHVYWYRQLPEEGLKFMVYLQKENIIDESGMPKERFSAEFPKEGPSILRIQQVVRGDSAAYFCASSPLGQGGEKLFFGSGTQLSVL.

CDR3 in amino acids: CASRRTGQMNTEAFF. The CDR3 nucleotides read TGTGCCAGCAGGCGGACAGGCCAAATGAACACTGAAGCTTTCTTT. V and J are TRBV25-1 and TRBJ1-1, with 7 bases matching TRBD1. Per the germline V gene, CDR1 is MGHDK and CDR2 is SYGVNS. The CDR3 is 15 amino acids. The ends lost 6 bases at V and 0 bases at J; junction bases unmatched: 7.

J is TRBJ1-1 and V is TRBV14; D remains ambiguous. The V end was cut by 3 bases, the J end by 1 base, with 9 bases between. The CDR3 has 14 amino acids. Germline V gives CDR1 SGHDN, CDR2 FVKESK. CDR3 sequence (DNA): TGTGCCAGCAGCCACGGGTTGGGGAACACTGAAGCTTTCTTT. Residues: CASSHGLGNTEAFF.

This clone came up once. The chain joins TRBV5-1 to TRBJ2-1, with D maybe TRBD2 (5 bases). The CDR3 extends over 13 amino acids. Trimming took 0 bases from V and 6 from J, leaving 7 bases between them. Germline-derived CDR1 and CDR2 are SGHRS and YFSETQ. The CDR3 protein is CASSLGGLNEQFF. The CDR3 DNA is TGCGCCAGCAGCTTGGGCGGACTCAATGAGCAGTTCTTC.

This sequence joins TRBV2 and TRBJ2-5, with 8 bases fitting TRBD1. V shed 11 bases and J 4 bases; nucleotides not matched to a gene: 3. The CDR3 is 11 amino acids. Germline lookup yields CDR1 SNHLY and CDR2 FYNNEI. The CDR3 nucleotides are TGTGCCGGACAGGGCCCAGAGACCCAGTACTTC. Its protein product is CAGQGPETQYF.

V usage is TRBV9 and J usage is TRBJ2-2, with 7 bases that match TRBD2. CDR3 length: 16 amino acids. V dropped 0 bases and J dropped 4; count of bases not matched to a gene: 6. Germline V CDR1 and CDR2: SGDLS, YYNGEE. CDR3 DNA sequence: TGTGCCAGCAGCGTAGAAGCGGGAAGAACCACCGGGGAGCTGTTTTTT. Residues: CASSVEAGRTTGELFF.

This sequence joins TRBV10-1 and TRBJ2-5; 11 bases are shared with TRBD2. The DNA end is more similar to TRBJ2-7, so the J call may be wrong. The CDR3 length is 17 residues. Germline CDR1 and CDR2: WNHNN and SYGVQD (reference sequence). The CDR3 is CASRLGTSGTSSYEQYF. CDR3 bases: TGCGCCAGCAGATTGGGGACTAGCGGAACTAGCTCCTACGAGCAGTACTTC.

The V call is TRBV6-5, the J call TRBJ2-4, with 7 bases matching TRBD1. The germline V gene encodes CDR1 MNHEY and CDR2 SVGAGI. Trimming removed 6 bases from V and 6 bases from J; junction bases left unmatched: 11. This CDR3 comprises 15 residues. The CDR3 protein is CASSRDSKIGNIQYF. CDR3 bases: TGTGCCAGCAGCCGGGACAGCAAGATTGGAAACATTCAGTACTTC.

This sequence joins TRBV19 and TRBJ1-5; 11 positions agree with TRBD1. The V gene's germline CDR1 is LNHDA and CDR2 SQIVND (reference sequence). Germline trimming cut 7 bases from V and 5 bases from J; bases unmatched to any gene: 4. This CDR3 has 14 residues. Here the CDR3 reads CASKDRGLDQPQHF. As DNA, the CDR3 is TGTGCCAGTAAGGACAGGGGGCTCGATCAGCCCCAGCATTTT.

This chain joins TRBV5-4 and TRBJ1-4; TRBD1 aligns across 7 bases. The CDR3 has 15 residues. CDR1 is SGHNT, CDR2 YYREEE, per germline (reference sequence). J lost 7 bases, V lost 4 bases, and 10 bases had no gene match. The CDR3 coding sequence is TGTGCCAGCAGCCTCGGCGAGGGGGCGCTTGAAAAACTGTTTTTT. Encoded protein: CASSLGEGALEKLFF.

The chain links TRBV4-2 to TRBJ2-1; D gene ambiguous. The germline gives CDR1 LGHNA, CDR2 YNFKEQ. Trimming took off 0 bases at V and 7 bases at J, with 13 bases between the two ends. The CDR3 consists of 15 residues. The CDR3: CASSQDRGTSNEQFF. DNA for the CDR3: TGTGCCAGCAGCCAAGATCGAGGCACCTCAAATGAGCAGTTCTTC.

The chain recombines TRBV7-2 with TRBJ2-7, with a weak D call TRBD2 (5 bases). This CDR3 spans 14 amino acids. From germline, CDR1 is SGHTA and CDR2 FQGNSA. V lost 4 bases and J lost 3, with 13 bases in between. In DNA, the CDR3 is TGTGCCAGCAGCTCTCTCTCGAGGGACTACGAGCAGTACTTC. It codes for CASSSLSRDYEQYF.

The gene calls are TRBV7-2 and TRBJ2-7; D is possibly TRBD2 (6 bases). CDR1 is SGHTA, CDR2 FQGNSA, per germline. The CDR3 covers 15 residues. The V end was cut by 3 bases, the J end by 2 bases, with 14 bases between. CDR3 coding DNA: TGTGCCAGCAGCTTGACGGGAGTAATCACCTACGAGCAGTACTTC. Amino acids: CASSLTGVITYEQYF.

The genes are TRBV7-2 and TRBJ2-1; 11 bases map to TRBD2. Losses at the gene ends were 6 bases for V and 4 bases for J; bases not matched to a gene: 5. The CDR3 consists of 15 residues. Germline V CDR1 and CDR2: SGHTA, FQGNSA. The CDR3 bases are TGTGCCAGCAGTTTACTAGCGGGAGCTTACAATGAGCAGTTCTTC. Translated: CASSLLAGAYNEQFF.

The CDR3 here is CASASGRGDYEQYF. The CDR3 nucleotides are TGTGCCAGCGCTAGCGGGAGGGGGGACTACGAGCAGTACTTC. The V gene is TRBV27, the J gene TRBJ2-5; 12 positions match TRBD2. The assigned J gene may be wrong: the sequence end matches TRBJ2-7 better. The CDR3 runs to 14 residues. From germline, CDR1 is MNHEY and CDR2 SMNVEV (reference sequence).

This chain uses TRBV27 with TRBJ2-1; 8 bases fit TRBD2. The CDR3 runs 15 residues. From germline, CDR1 is MNHEY and CDR2 SMNVEV (reference sequence). V dropped 5 bases and J dropped 4; count of bases not matched to a gene: 7. The CDR3 is CASSRSGSLYNEQFF. In DNA form, the CDR3 reads TGTGCCAGCAGTCGAAGCGGGAGTCTGTACAATGAGCAGTTCTTC.

The chain joins TRBV29-1 to TRBJ1-5; tentative D call: TRBD1 (6 bases). This CDR3 contains 14 residues. CDR1 is SQVTM, CDR2 ANQGSEA, per germline. The V end lost 7 bases, the J end lost 2 bases, and 15 bases lay between the germline ends. As DNA, the CDR3 is TGCAGCGCTGGGGGGGGCAACGGCAATCAGCCCCAGCATTTT. Translation: CSAGGGNGNQPQHF.

This sequence joins TRBV4-1 and TRBJ1-3; D is ambiguous. The germline V gene encodes CDR1 MGHRA and CDR2 YSYEKL. V was clipped by 1 base and J by 5 bases, with 9 bases between them. The CDR3 loop spans 14 amino acids. The CDR3: CASSQAASRNTIYF. The CDR3 bases are TGCGCCAGCAGCCAAGCCGCGAGCAGAAACACCATATATTTT.

The rearrangement links TRBV7-9 to TRBJ2-5; D gene ambiguous. The CDR3 totals 11 residues. Germline CDR1 SEHNR, CDR2 FQNEAQ (reference sequence). The V end was cut by 5 bases, the J end by 3 bases, with 4 bases between. As DNA, the CDR3 is TGTGCCAGCAGCCCTAAAGAGACCCAGTACTTC. The encoded protein is CASSPKETQYF.

This chain links TRBV19 with TRBJ2-7; 9 nucleotides agree with TRBD2. The CDR3 sequence is 16 residues long. The V gene end was trimmed by 1 base and the J gene end by 2 bases; junction bases not matched to a gene: 6. CDR1 is LNHDA, CDR2 SQIVND, per germline (reference sequence). The CDR3, as DNA: TGTGCCAGTAGTATAGGATTCCCTAGCGGGGCCTACGAGCAGTACTTC. It codes for CASSIGFPSGAYEQYF.

This clone has only one observation. This chain uses TRBV5-1 with TRBJ2-5; 10 bases fit TRBD2. J was trimmed by 8 bases and V by 4 bases; bases with no gene match: 11. The germline V gene encodes CDR1 SGHRS and CDR2 YFSETQ. This CDR3 contains 15 residues. The CDR3, as DNA: TGCGCCAGCAGCGGGACGAGCGGGGGGGCGGGTACCCAGTACTTC. Encoded protein: CASSGTSGGAGTQYF. Supplemented by reference TRBV5-1 and TRBJ2-5, the full variable domain reads KAGVTQTPRYLIKTRGQQVTLSCSPISGHRSVSWYQQTPGQGLQFLFEYFSETQRNKGNFPGRFSGRQFSNSRSEMNVSTLELGDSALYLCASSGTSGGAGTQYFGPGTRLLVL.